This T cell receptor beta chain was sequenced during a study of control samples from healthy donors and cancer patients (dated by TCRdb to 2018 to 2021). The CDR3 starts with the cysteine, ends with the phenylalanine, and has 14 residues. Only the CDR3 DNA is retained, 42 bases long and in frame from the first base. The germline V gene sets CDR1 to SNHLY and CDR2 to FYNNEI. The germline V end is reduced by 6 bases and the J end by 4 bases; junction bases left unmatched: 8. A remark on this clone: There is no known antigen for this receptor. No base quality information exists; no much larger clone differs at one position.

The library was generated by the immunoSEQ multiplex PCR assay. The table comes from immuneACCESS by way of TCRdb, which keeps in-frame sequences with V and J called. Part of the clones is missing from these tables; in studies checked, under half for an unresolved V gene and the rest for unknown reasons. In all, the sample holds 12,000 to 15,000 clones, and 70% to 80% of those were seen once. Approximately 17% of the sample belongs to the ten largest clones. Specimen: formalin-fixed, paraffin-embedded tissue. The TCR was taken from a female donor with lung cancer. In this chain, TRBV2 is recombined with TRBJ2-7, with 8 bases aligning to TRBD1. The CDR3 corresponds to CASRLGQGSYEQYF. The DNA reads TGTGCCAGCAGACTAGGACAGGGCTCTTACGAGCAGTACTTC.